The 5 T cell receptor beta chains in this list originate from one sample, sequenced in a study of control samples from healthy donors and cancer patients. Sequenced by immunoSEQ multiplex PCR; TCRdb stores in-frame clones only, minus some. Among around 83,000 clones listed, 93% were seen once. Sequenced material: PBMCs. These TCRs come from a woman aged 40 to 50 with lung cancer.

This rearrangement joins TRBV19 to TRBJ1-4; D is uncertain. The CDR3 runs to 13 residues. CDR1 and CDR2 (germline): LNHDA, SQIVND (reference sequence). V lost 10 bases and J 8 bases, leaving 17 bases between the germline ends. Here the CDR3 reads CATSWSRAEKLFF. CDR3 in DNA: TGTGCCACCAGTTGGTCCCGGGCCGAAAAACTGTTTTTT.

The CDR3 region is CASSPDEGGPNEQFF. The CDR3 DNA sequence: TGTGCCAGCAGCCCAGATGAGGGGGGGCCGAATGAGCAGTTCTTC. The chain recombines TRBV11-3 with TRBJ2-1, with D perhaps TRBD2 (7 bases). Germline V CDR1 and CDR2: SGHNT, YENEEA. V gave up 5 bases and J gave up 7 bases, with 18 bases separating them. The length of the CDR3 is 15 residues.

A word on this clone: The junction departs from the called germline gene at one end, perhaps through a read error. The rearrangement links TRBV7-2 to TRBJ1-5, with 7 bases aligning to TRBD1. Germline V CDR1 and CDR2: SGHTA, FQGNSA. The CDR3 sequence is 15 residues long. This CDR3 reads CASSLAGGRDQPQHF. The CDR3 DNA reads TGTGCCAGCAGCCTAGCAGGGGGAAGGGACCAGCCCCAGCATTTT.

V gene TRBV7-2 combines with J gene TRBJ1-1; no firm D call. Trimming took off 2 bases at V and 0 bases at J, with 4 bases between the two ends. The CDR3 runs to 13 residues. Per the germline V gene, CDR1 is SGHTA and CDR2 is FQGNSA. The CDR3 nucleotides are TGTGCCAGCAGCTTATACATGAACACTGAAGCTTTCTTT. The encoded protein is CASSLYMNTEAFF.

For the CDR3, the DNA is TGTGCCAGTAGTTTTGTATCGGGACAAGGTTCGTGGGGCTACACCTTC. It codes for CASSFVSGQGSWGYTF. The chain joins TRBV19 to TRBJ1-2, with D possibly being TRBD1 (6 bases). This CDR3 comprises 16 residues. Germline lookup yields CDR1 LNHDA and CDR2 SQIVND (reference sequence). Trimming stripped 5 bases from V and 8 bases from J, with 24 bases between.